The clone carrying this T cell receptor (beta chain) has just one count. Authors' data handling: Reference gene primer amplification gave estimated nucleated cell counts. Libraries were prepared by immunoSEQ multiplex PCR; TCRdb keeps only in-frame clonotypes and omits some of them. V, J and clone size are those of that table, while D and trimming were read from the DNA. The sample records approximately 70,000 clones, approximately 86% being singletons. This CDR3 is built from 13 residues. V was clipped by 3 bases and J by 3 bases; unmatched bases: 2. Germline CDR1 reads KGHSH; CDR2 reads LQKENI. The sample is drawn from a study of blood T cell repertoires in COVID-19. Study in general: From the United States, Italy and Spain came samples of acute and convalescent COVID-19. PBMCs, B-cell-depleted T cells, or T cells were the source of the cDNA or gDNA that made up the material.

Sequencing was carried out using peripheral blood. The sequence derives from an older woman with acute or convalescent COVID-19. The chain is built from TRBV18 and TRBJ2-7, with 7 nucleotides matching TRBD2. The CDR3 reads CASSPGTIYEQYF. The DNA of the CDR3 is TGTGCCAGCTCACCCGGGACTATCTACGAGCAGTACTTC.